This TCR beta chain is drawn from a study of blood T cells in healthy people across ages. A second PCR of roughly 7 to 11 cycles used a sample-barcoded 5' primer and a J-beta primer mix. TCRdb re-called the 5' RACE reads with MiXCR, one entry per CDR3 protein. The top ten hold 11% of the sample, which has about 1.6 million distinct CDR3 sequences, roughly a third seen once. The sample taken for sequencing was blood. This TCR was recovered from a woman aged 30 to 39 in good health.

The CDR3 DNA follows: TGTGCCAGCATTTGGACAGAAGCTTTCTTT. It yields the protein CASIWTEAFF. The chain is built from TRBV6-1 and TRBJ1-1, with D possibly being TRBD1 (5 bases). The germline V gene encodes CDR1 MNHNS and CDR2 SASEGT. CDR3 size: 10 residues. V lost 7 bases and J 8 bases, leaving 8 bases between the germline ends.